This passage covers 3 T cell receptor beta chains from one sample sequenced in a study of T cells in Graves' hyperthyroidism and ophthalmopathy. Researchers amplified the TCR beta CDR3 regions from RNA transcripts. During a first-round RT-PCR of the TCR CDR3, the HTBI primer set was used. TCRdb ran MiXCR on the multiplex PCR reads and lists one entry per CDR3 protein. The sample carries 130,000 to 150,000 distinct CDR3 sequences, about 20% recorded once. Sequencing was performed on blood. The receptor set was obtained from a woman aged 45-59 years with Graves' hyperthyroidism that later progressed to Graves' ophthalmopathy.

This clonotype has ten or more counts. This chain links TRBV3-1 with TRBJ2-7; unclear D gene. Germline assignment: CDR1 LGHDT and CDR2 YNNKEL (reference sequence). The length of the CDR3 is 16 residues. V gave up 5 bases and J gave up 3 bases, with 20 bases separating them. This CDR3 reads CASSALPPPSYYEQYF. CDR3 DNA: TGTGCCAGCAGCGCCCTGCCACCGCCCTCCTACTACGAGCAGTACTTC.

V and J are TRBV19 and TRBJ1-5; maybe TRBD1 (6 bases). CDR3 length: 17 amino acids. Germline lookup yields CDR1 LNHDA and CDR2 SQIVND (reference sequence). The V and J ends lost 2 bases and 2 bases respectively, with 16 bases between them. Here the CDR3 reads CASSIFSGRGRNQPQHF. The CDR3 bases are TGTGCCAGTAGTATATTTTCCGGCAGGGGCCGCAATCAGCCCCAGCATTTT.

This clonotype was picked up many times. The chain links TRBV20-1 to TRBJ1-1, with TRBD1 matching 7 bases. This CDR3 is built from 14 residues. Trimming took 3 bases from V and 0 from J; bases not matched to a gene: 4. Germline V gene sequence: CDR1 DFQATT, CDR2 SNEGSKA (reference sequence). CDR3 bases: TGCAGTGCTAGGGACAGGATGATGAACACTGAAGCTTTCTTT. This gives the protein CSARDRMMNTEAFF.